This TCR beta chain was captured by sequencing in a study of technical replicates of blood from several donors. TCRdb keeps only in-frame clones here, not all; method: immunoSEQ multiplex PCR. Among 90,000 to 100,000 clones listed, more than 90% were seen once. CDR3 length: 15 amino acids. The V gene end was trimmed by 7 bases and the J gene end by 2 bases; junction bases not matched to a gene: 10. Germline V CDR1 and CDR2: MDHEN, SYDVKM. This clonotype was obtained from a human donor in good health. The sample was T cells isolated from PBMCs. This sequence joins TRBV28 and TRBJ2-7, with 8 positions matching TRBD2. The CDR3 reads CASTPGGGRPYEQYF. The CDR3, as DNA: TGTGCCAGCACCCCCGGGGGGGGAAGGCCCTACGAGCAGTACTTC.